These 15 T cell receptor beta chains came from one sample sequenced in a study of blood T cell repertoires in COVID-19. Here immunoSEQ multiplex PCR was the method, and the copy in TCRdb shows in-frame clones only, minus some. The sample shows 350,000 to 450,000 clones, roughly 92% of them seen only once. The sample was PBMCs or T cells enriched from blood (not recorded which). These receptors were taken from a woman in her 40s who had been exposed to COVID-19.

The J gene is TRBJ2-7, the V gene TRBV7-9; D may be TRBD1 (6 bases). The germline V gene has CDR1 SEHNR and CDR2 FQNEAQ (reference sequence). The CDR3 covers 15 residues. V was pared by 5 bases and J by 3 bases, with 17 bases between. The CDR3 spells CASSQGRQANYEQYF. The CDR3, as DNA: TGTGCCAGCAGCCAAGGGAGACAGGCGAACTACGAGCAGTACTTC. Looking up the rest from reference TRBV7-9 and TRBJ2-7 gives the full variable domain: DTGVSQNPRHKITKRGQNVTFRCDPISEHNRLYWYRQTLGQGPEFLTYFQNEAQLEKSRLLSDRFSAERPKGSFSTLEIQRTEQGDSAMYLCASSQGRQANYEQYFGPGTRLTVT.

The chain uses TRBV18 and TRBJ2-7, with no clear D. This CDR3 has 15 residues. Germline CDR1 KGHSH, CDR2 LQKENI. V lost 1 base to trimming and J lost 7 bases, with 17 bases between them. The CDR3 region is CASSPLGATTGEQYF. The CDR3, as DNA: TGTGCCAGCTCACCACTGGGTGCCACTACCGGGGAGCAGTACTTC.

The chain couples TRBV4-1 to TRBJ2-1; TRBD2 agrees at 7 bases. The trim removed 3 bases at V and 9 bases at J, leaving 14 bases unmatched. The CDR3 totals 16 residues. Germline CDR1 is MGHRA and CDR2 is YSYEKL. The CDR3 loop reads CASSHGYGGRGSEQFF. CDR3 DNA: TGCGCCAGCAGCCACGGCTATGGCGGGAGAGGTAGTGAGCAGTTCTTC.

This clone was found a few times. The CDR3 is CASTPSGGIGGELFF. CDR3 DNA sequence: TGTGCCAGCACCCCATCTGGCGGGATCGGCGGGGAGCTGTTTTTT. The rearrangement joins TRBV7-3 to TRBJ2-2; a weak D match, TRBD2 (6 bases). The CDR3 is made up of 15 amino acids. V lost 7 bases and J 7 bases, leaving 19 bases between the germline ends. Germline V gives CDR1 SGHTA, CDR2 FQGTGA.

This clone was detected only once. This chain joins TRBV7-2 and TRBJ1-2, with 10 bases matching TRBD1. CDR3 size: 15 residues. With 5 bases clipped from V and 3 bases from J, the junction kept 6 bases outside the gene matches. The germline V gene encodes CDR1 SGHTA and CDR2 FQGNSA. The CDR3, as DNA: TGTGCCAGCAGCCCAGACAGGGGGCAATACTATGGCTACACCTTC. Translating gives CASSPDRGQYYGYTF.

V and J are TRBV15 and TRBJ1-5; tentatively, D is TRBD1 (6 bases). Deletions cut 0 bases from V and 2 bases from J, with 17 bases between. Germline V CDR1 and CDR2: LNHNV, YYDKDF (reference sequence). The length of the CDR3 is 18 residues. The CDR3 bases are TGTGCCACCAGCAGAGATAGATACAGGGACCTCGGCAATCAGCCCCAGCATTTT. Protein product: CATSRDRYRDLGNQPQHF.

The CDR3 spells CASPSVREGIDNEQFF. DNA for the CDR3: TGTGCCAGCCCGTCTGTGCGGGAGGGCATTGACAATGAGCAGTTCTTC. The chain uses TRBV18 and TRBJ2-1; TRBD2 matches 9 bases. CDR1 is KGHSH and CDR2 is LQKENI in the germline V gene. This CDR3 has 16 amino acids. The junction had 13 bases not matched to a gene; V was cut back by 8 bases and J by 5 bases.

CDR3: CASSFSQYNEQFF. The CDR3, as DNA: TGCGCCAGCAGCTTCTCTCAGTACAATGAGCAGTTCTTC. J is TRBJ2-1 and V is TRBV5-1, with D hard to call. With 2 bases removed from V and 4 bases from J, the gap between germline ends came to 7 bases. The CDR3 runs to 13 residues. The germline V gene has CDR1 SGHRS and CDR2 YFSETQ.

The CDR3 DNA follows: TGTGCCAGCAGCCCCGGGGACAGGGCCAGGCAGCCCCAGCATTTT. Translation: CASSPGDRARQPQHF. This rearrangement joins TRBV3-1 (or the pseudogene TRBV3-2) to TRBJ1-5; 9 positions match TRBD1. The CDR3 totals 15 residues. The germline V gene encodes CDR1 LGHDT and CDR2 YNNKEL (reference sequence). V lost 4 bases and J lost 7; bases outside the gene matches: 8.

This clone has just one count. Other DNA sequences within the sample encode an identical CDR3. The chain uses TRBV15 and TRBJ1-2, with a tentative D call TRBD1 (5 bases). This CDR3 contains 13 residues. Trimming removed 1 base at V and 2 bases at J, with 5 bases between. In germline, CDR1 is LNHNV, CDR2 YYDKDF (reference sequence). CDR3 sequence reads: CATSRGQNYGYTF. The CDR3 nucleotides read TGTGCCACCAGCAGAGGACAGAACTATGGCTACACCTTC. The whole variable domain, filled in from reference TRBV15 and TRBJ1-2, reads DAMVIQNPRYQVTQFGKPVTLSCSQTLNHNVMYWYQQKSSQAPKLLFHYYDKDFNNEADTPDNFQSRRPNTSFCFLDIRSPGLGDTAMYLCATSRGQNYGYTFGSGTRLTVV.

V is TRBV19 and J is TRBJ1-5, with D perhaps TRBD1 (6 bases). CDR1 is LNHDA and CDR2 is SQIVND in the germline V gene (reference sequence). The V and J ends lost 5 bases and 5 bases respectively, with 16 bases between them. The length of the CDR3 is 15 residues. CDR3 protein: CASSSSGDTYQPQHF. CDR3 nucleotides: TGTGCCAGTAGTTCGTCAGGGGACACTTATCAGCCCCAGCATTTT.

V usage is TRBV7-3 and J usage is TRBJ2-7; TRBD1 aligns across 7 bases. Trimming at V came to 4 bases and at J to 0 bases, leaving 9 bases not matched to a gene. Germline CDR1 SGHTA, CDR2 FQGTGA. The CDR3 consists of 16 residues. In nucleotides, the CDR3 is TGTGCCAGCAGCTCCACCGGGACAGCCTTCTCCTACGAGCAGTACTTC. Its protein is CASSSTGTAFSYEQYF.

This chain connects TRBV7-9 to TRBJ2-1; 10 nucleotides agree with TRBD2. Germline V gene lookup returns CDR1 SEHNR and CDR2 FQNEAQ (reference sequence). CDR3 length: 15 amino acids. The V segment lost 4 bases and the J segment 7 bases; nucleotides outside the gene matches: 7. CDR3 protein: CASSSHSGGYNEQFF. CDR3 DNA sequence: TGTGCCAGCAGCTCACATAGCGGGGGGTATAATGAGCAGTTCTTC.

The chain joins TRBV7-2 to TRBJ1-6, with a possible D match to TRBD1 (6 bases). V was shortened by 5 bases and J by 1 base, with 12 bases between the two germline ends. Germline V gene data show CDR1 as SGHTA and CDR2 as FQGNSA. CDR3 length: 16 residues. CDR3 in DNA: TGTGCCAGCAGCCTACAGGGCATGTCCTATAATTCACCCCTCCACTTT. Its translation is CASSLQGMSYNSPLHF.

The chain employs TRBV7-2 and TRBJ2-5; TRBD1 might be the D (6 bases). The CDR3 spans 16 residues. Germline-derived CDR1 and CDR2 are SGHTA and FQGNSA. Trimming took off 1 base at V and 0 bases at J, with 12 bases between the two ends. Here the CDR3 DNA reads TGTGCCAGCAGCTTAGAAGGGGGTTTCTACCAAGAGACCCAGTACTTC. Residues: CASSLEGGFYQETQYF. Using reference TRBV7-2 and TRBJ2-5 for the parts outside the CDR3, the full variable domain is GAGVSQSPSNKVTEKGKDVELRCDPISGHTALYWYRQSLGQGLEFLIYFQGNSAPDKSGLPSDRFSAERTGGSVSTLTIQRTQQEDSAVYLCASSLEGGFYQETQYFGPGTRLLVL.